This T cell receptor (beta chain) was sequenced for a study of cytomegalovirus exposure and HLA in healthy donors (dated by TCRdb to about 2017). About the full investigation: In an earlier analysis of about 560 of the donors, 276 Gb of sequence data and 100 million or so unique TCR beta sequences from roughly 190 million T cells were reported. An early release covering around 630 HLA-typed donors comprised about 310 gigabases of sequencing data and about 90 million unique TCR sequences. Among the roughly 410 genotyped donors, under 90% belonged to the genetic ancestry cluster associated with self-reported Caucasian donors. The study aimed to test whether signatures of past pathogen exposure could be identified by cataloging public T cell receptors. The study used immunosequencing to profile the T cell repertoires of more than 650 subjects and linked those repertoires to cytomegalovirus serostatus. In addition to the first cohort of 666 subjects, a separate validation cohort of 120 different subjects was used. To predict cytomegalovirus infection status, the study brought together high-throughput TCR immunosequencing, statistical association of individual TCRs with disease status, and machine learning. A later analysis re-examined previously published TCR beta repertoires from around 670 donors and added high-resolution HLA genotyping to investigate patterns of TCR occurrence. The later analysis used no new phenotypic data to find candidate immune exposures, relying instead on TCR beta sequences and their occurrence across donors. To decide whether each TCR beta V gene segment behaved as functional or pseudogenic, an earlier analysis of 587 of the donors relied on high-throughput TCR beta sequencing. Donor age, sex, ethnicity and CMV serostatus were collected together with the repertoire data. Genome-wide SNP genotypes for about 65% of the roughly 670 donors were used in a later genetic analysis, which treated that subset as a discovery cohort. Every discovery cohort repertoire had been produced on one sequencing platform. Both class I and class II loci were covered by HLA typing, at four-digit resolution. Typing coverage differed by locus: A, B, C, DRB1 and DQB1 were typed in roughly 620-640 donors, DQA1 in approximately 520, DPA1 in some 600, and DPB1 in 450 to 490. Four or five DR-DQ haplotypes were handled as single units for association and clustering, since linkage in the cohort was strong. Among some 410 genotyped donors of the cohort, an average of about 240,000 unique TCR beta nucleotide sequences were sequenced per donor, roughly a sixth of them non-productive.

Study-wide conclusions, independent of this receptor: Compared with the approximately 670-donor mean, donors in an Asian-associated ancestry cluster had fewer N-insertions in productive TCRs, according to a later genetic analysis. A group of highly shared sequence variants was considered likely to be a technical artifact of the sequencing pipeline. In this cohort, only TCR beta chains were sequenced, and detectable features were limited by the absence of alpha or paired-chain data. The earlier analysis of some 560 of the donors excluded some 15 rarely observed V segments, including chromosome 9 orphons, because counts were too low. A later genetic analysis associated a missense DCLRE1C variant with V-gene and J-gene trimming of TCR beta chains, and an independent cohort replicated the association. Most TCR sequences were seen in very few donors, while some public TCRs were found in many individuals. A later analysis associated 15,000 to 20,000 TCR beta sequences with specific HLA alleles at a false discovery rate of 0.05. A further reported finding was that TCR beta sequences accurately predicted the HLA-A and HLA-B alleles for most subjects in the first cohort. The 87-base-pair reads could not distinguish some IMGT-functional V segments, including TRBV6-2 and TRBV6-3, so those segments were excluded. A later analysis found that TCR association rates varied across HLA loci, with DRB1 alleles showing the most associated TCRs and HLA-C alleles the fewest. Correlated functional status among segregating V segments might be attributable to linkage disequilibrium, but an unknown experimental factor could not be ruled out. According to a later analysis, parvovirus B19, influenza, CMV and Epstein-Barr virus appeared linked to several top co-occurrence clusters. For the cohort, immune exposure information was limited to CMV serostatus. HLA typing was unavailable for some donors at each locus, so association tests used only the typed subset. Compared with equally common non-associated chains, HLA-associated TCR beta chains in a later analysis were more clonally expanded and had lower generation probabilities. The authors suggested that the approach could potentially be generalized to other disease states and immunological phenotypes. Roughly uniform sequencing depth across donors was assumed in presence/absence analyses, although this assumption may not hold. Three of the identified cytomegalovirus-associated TCR beta chains were confirmed in vitro to be specific for cytomegalovirus antigens. In an earlier analysis of 587 of the donors, most TCR beta V segments appeared in productive rearrangements about 87% or about 30% of the time, broadly matching IMGT annotations. In the study, some 180 TCR beta chains were listed as associated with cytomegalovirus. Cytomegalovirus status was reported to be diagnosed by the classifier with high specificity and sensitivity in both the original and validation cohorts. When HLA alleles, especially DR and DQ, strongly co-occurred, attributing TCR associations to individual alleles was difficult. Most CMV-associated TCR beta chains appeared to be HLA-restricted in a later analysis, and the HLA associations seemed to be driven largely by CMV exposure.

The cohort comprised approximately 700 healthy bone marrow donors. At the time of sampling, every cohort member was nominally healthy, though immune exposures that went unrecorded were likely present. The donor was CMV seropositive and belonged to the group of about 290 seropositive cohort members. A peripheral blood sample was collected from each donor, and TCR beta sequencing was performed on peripheral blood mononuclear cells. The Qiagen DNeasy Blood Extraction Kit was used to extract genomic DNA from the blood cell samples. In the case of this clone: The clone's antigen remains unknown. Nothing much larger sits one base from this clone, and base qualities are not available.

The CDR3 goes from the cysteine to the phenylalanine over 13 residues. Only the CDR3 DNA is retained, 39 bases long and in frame from the first base. Reading the germline V gene gives CDR1 SGDLS and CDR2 YYNGEE. V is pared back by 5 bases and J by 7 bases, with 15 bases lying between the germline termini. Library creation used the immunoSEQ multiplex PCR assay. For the multiplex PCR, a mixture combining 60 forward primers for TCR Vbeta segments and 13 reverse primers for TCR Jbeta segments was used. Amplification of the CDR3 region of rearranged TCR beta genes was performed with a multiplex PCR assay on genomic DNA. The amplified TCR beta libraries were sequenced on the Illumina HiSeq System as 87-base-pair reads. The original pipeline was this. In a later analysis, roughly 80 million unique TCR beta chains were counted across the approximately 670 repertoires, and roughly 11 million of these chains were shared by at least two donors. Raw reads were error-corrected and collapsed into unique sequences with a nearest-neighbor algorithm that merged closely related sequences to remove PCR and sequencing errors. V, D and J gene segments were assigned by aligning CDR3 sequences to IMGT reference sequences. For a sequence to be retained, a match of at least six nucleotides to both a V gene segment and a J gene segment was required. Rearrangements were classified as productive when the CDR3 lacked stop codons and remained in frame with V and J, and all other rearrangements were classified as non-productive. CDR3 was defined by IMGT convention, running from the second conserved V-encoded cysteine to the conserved J-encoded phenylalanine. The earlier analysis of some 540 of the donors excluded any sequence lacking an unambiguous match to a single V gene segment. An earlier analysis of 587 of the donors classified V segments as functional when productive rearrangements were above 56.7% and as segregating when the standard deviation between donors was above 5%. A statistical classification framework was built for diagnosing cytomegalovirus status from the catalog of TCR beta chain sequences. A later analysis assigned V and J genes by comparing TCR nucleotide sequences with IMGT/GENE-DB human TR gene sequences. In a later analysis, CDR3 sequences and most-parsimonious VDJ recombination scenarios were assigned using the TCRdist pipeline. A later analysis defined each TCR beta chain by its CDR3 amino acid sequence plus V-gene family, and excluded reads lacking a unique V-gene family. A later analysis removed several hundred highly shared, low-generation-probability nucleotide sequences to deal with suspected cross-contamination and a sequencing artifact. In a later analysis, a clonal expansion index for each public chain was calculated from normalized within-repertoire ranks of inferred template counts. In a later analysis, generation probabilities were computed with a VDJ recombination model fitted to out-of-frame rearrangements, and the resulting probabilities were checked against IGoR. In a later analysis, TCR-TCR, TCR-HLA and TCR-CMV co-occurrence was scored with hypergeometric tests, and a repertoire-size bias correction was applied to TCR pairs. In a later analysis, false discovery rates were estimated by permuting HLA or CMV assignments 20 times. A later analysis grouped co-occurring TCRs with DBSCAN, adding TCRdist sequence similarity when clustering within HLA-allele-positive subsets. For co-occurrence clustering, repertoires with fewer than 30,000 or more than 120,000 public chains were excluded, along with roughly 5 repertoires with anomalous nucleotide sharing. Not all clones reach the TCRdb copy of this immuneACCESS table, which keeps in-frame sequences only. Checked studies attribute under half of the gap to unresolved V genes and leave the rest unexplained. V, J and clone size are taken as reported in that table, and D and trimming were inferred from the DNA itself. The sample table records over 150,000 clones; about 80% of these occur just once. The ten largest clones take up 1% of the sample.

Input material: PBMCs. Here the chain combines TRBV9 and TRBJ1-1, with the D segment identity uncertain. The sequence came from a woman between 45 and 60 years old in good health and CMV-seropositive. The nucleotides read TGTGCCAGCAGTCGTCGGGGAGAAGGTGAAGCTTTCTTT. It codes for CASSRRGEGEAFF.